This is a list of T cell receptor beta chains from one sample in a study of cytotoxic CD8 clonotypes in ibrutinib-treated CLL. Method: immunoSEQ multiplex PCR; TCRdb's copy keeps in-frame clones and lacks some. This sample has 150,000 to 250,000 clones, with approximately 68% found just once. Source: PBMCs, taken after 24 months of ibrutinib treatment. The receptor source for this set is a human donor with chronic lymphocytic leukemia. Both conserved end residues are part of each CDR3. Fields, in order: V gene, J gene, CDR3 protein.

>TRBV6-5|TRBJ2-2
CASSYVTGGFTGELFF
>TRBV7-2|TRBJ2-1
CASSFRSGRNEQFF
>TRBV7-2|TRBJ2-2
CASSLGPYTGELFF
>TRBV7-3|TRBJ2-1
CASSDNSYNEQFF
>TRBV19|TRBJ2-3
CASTRLGSGTQYF
>TRBV5-1|TRBJ2-5
CASSAAGQGAETQYF
>TRBV27|TRBJ1-5
CASSPGQGQPQHF
>TRBV7-3|TRBJ2-5
CASSSTSGSHQETQYF
>TRBV9|TRBJ1-2
CASSALDRGDGYTF
>TRBV11-2|TRBJ2-7
CASSQDIAGASYEQYF
>TRBV18|TRBJ1-4
CASSPIRDTNEKLFF
>TRBV5-1|TRBJ1-5
CASSLTPRGSNQPQHF
>TRBV2|TRBJ2-3
CASRQLAGEPDTQYF
>TRBV27|TRBJ1-1
CASKGYTEAFF
>TRBV30|TRBJ2-2
CAWSAFTGELFF
>TRBV19|TRBJ1-1
CASSRQRTANTEAFF
>TRBV6-5|TRBJ1-2
CASRNFTTYGYTF
>TRBV2|TRBJ1-1
CASSEALHRPGTEAFF
>TRBV5-1|TRBJ2-2
CASSNYGAGELFF
>TRBV7-8|TRBJ2-1
CASSLVAGGWNEQFF
>TRBV4-1|TRBJ2-7
CASRARDNSYEQYF
>TRBV25-1|TRBJ1-4
CASSRGGREKLFF
>TRBV19|TRBJ2-6
CASSPKGSGANVLTF
>TRBV4-3|TRBJ2-7
CASSQGFRTYEQYF
>TRBV28|TRBJ2-1
CASSFPQGSSYNEQFF
>TRBV5-1|TRBJ2-7
CASSPSGTVAYEQYF
>TRBV7-2|TRBJ1-5
CASSFQTEANQPQHF
>TRBV5-1|TRBJ2-7
CASSEVASGTPTYEQYF
>TRBV11-1|TRBJ2-7
CASSHFQGLYEQYF
>TRBV6-5|TRBJ2-5
CASGGTTRRAQYF
>TRBV28|TRBJ2-3
CASSLSGQYTDTQYF
>TRBV7-9|TRBJ2-7
CASSLGLAIGEQYF
>TRBV5-1|TRBJ2-1
CASSLTSPRAEQFF
>TRBV10-1|TRBJ2-7
CASTRQGATGQYF
>TRBV5-1|TRBJ2-1
CASSRLELSSYNEQFF
>TRBV7-6|TRBJ2-5
CASSSTLPGQETQYF
>TRBV28|TRBJ1-2
CASSKALTGRRNGYTF
>TRBV28|TRBJ2-1
CASSPSPGLGSSYNEQFF
>TRBV5-5|TRBJ1-4
CASSLVSREKLFF
>TRBV4-1|TRBJ1-5
CASSQDWTLNQPQHF
>TRBV11-3|TRBJ2-7
CASSLGSGGSGYEQYF
>TRBV19|TRBJ2-3
CASSIWGQSTDTQYF
>TRBV28|TRBJ2-2
CASSFWDRGLKVNTGELFF
>TRBV14|TRBJ2-7
CASSQVWGKLPGEQYF
>TRBV7-2|TRBJ2-5
CASSIGGIQETQYF
>TRBV7-2|TRBJ2-7
CASSGDREGRYEQYF
>TRBV4-3|TRBJ2-1
CASSQAQENEQFF
>TRBV4-1|TRBJ1-5
CASSQIIGGHQPQHF
>TRBV30|TRBJ2-5
CAWSVLGLAGGPRETQYF
>TRBV4-3|TRBJ2-2
CASSQLGGGELFF